The T cell receptor beta chain described here comes from a study of T cells in localized non-small cell lung cancer. Study findings and constraints: Longer overall survival associated with higher blood T cell density; shorter survival with higher adjacent-lung clonality.

Germline lookup yields CDR1 SNHLY and CDR2 FYNNEI. The CDR3 has 18 residues. V was cut by 3 bases and J by 8 bases, with 23 bases left in between. Here immunoSEQ multiplex PCR was the method, and the copy in TCRdb shows in-frame clones only, minus some. Among 1,000 to 1,500 clones, around a fifth were seen once, and the ten largest hold approximately 15%. Note on this clone: Its antigen is unidentified.

The source of this sequence is a male donor at least 60 years old with stage III squamous cell lung carcinoma. The source was normal lung tissue next to the tumor, collected before any cancer treatment. The V call is TRBV2, the J call TRBJ1-6, with D maybe TRBD1 (6 bases). In DNA form, the CDR3 reads TGTGCCAGCAGTGAGTTGGGGGCCCGCCTCGGGGGGGATTCACCCCTCCACTTT. Encoded protein: CASSELGARLGGDSPLHF.